This record looks at one TCR beta chain sequence and its context. Its antigen is unidentified. These data originate in a study of CD8+ T cells in alopecia areata. Overall study context: Percent affected scalp area, the SALT score, rated treated patients' severity. Whole-study results and caveats: Scalp clonality, together with expanded CD8+ clones among the top 100, fell significantly with tofacitinib. The study found TCR sharing across patients less clear than in mice, possibly for HLA reasons. Sequenced scalp T cells also include alphabeta T cells resident in normal skin.

cDNA serving as the sequencing template came from extracted, reverse transcribed RNA. The protocol was immunoSEQ multiplex PCR, while the TCRdb copy is restricted to in-frame clones and leaves out a portion. The table records over 150,000 clones, about three fifths of them present only once. The treatment: oral pan-JAK inhibitor, 5-10 mg twice daily. This sequence originates from a human donor with alopecia areata. Sequenced material: CD4+ T cells sorted from blood, taken at week 24, from a patient treated with tofacitinib.

CDR3 sequence reads: CASSIATGGDTEAFF. The CDR3 DNA reads as TGTGCCAGCAGTATCGCGACAGGGGGCGACACTGAAGCTTTCTTT. The chain carries TRBV27 and TRBJ1-1; 10 bases line up with TRBD1. The junction had 6 bases not matched to a gene; V was cut back by 5 bases and J by 3 bases. Germline CDR1 is MNHEY and CDR2 is SMNVEV (reference sequence). The length of the CDR3 is 15 residues.